In its sample, the clone carrying this TCR beta chain was seen a few times. Antigen: not known. The sample comes from a study of blood T cells in healthy people across ages. Study outcomes and limitations: The percentage of naive T cells correlated strongly with TCR beta diversity.

Through a sample-barcoded 5' primer and a J-beta primer mix, a second PCR was run for roughly 7 to 11 cycles. TCRdb re-derived calls from the 5' RACE reads in MiXCR, one entry per CDR3 protein. The profile shows about 780,000 distinct CDR3 sequences, about 26% of them singletons. These same records also appear under a second study, on T cells of mothers and their children. That study adds: Each mother yielded more than 9 million TCR beta CDR3 reads. Each child yielded about 3 million reads. Related mother-child pairs shared slightly more overlap than unrelated pairs, but the difference was non-significant.

This TCR came from a boy younger than 18 in good health. Material: blood.

Here the CDR3 reads CASSVDGDSYNEQFF. The CDR3 nucleotides are TGTGCCAGCAGCGTAGACGGGGACTCCTACAATGAGCAGTTCTTC. The chain employs TRBV9 and TRBJ2-1; weak D call: TRBD2 (5 bases). This CDR3 contains 15 residues. The V gene's germline CDR1 is SGDLS and CDR2 YYNGEE. Between the trimmed V and J ends, which lost 0 bases and 0 bases, there was a span of 7 bases.